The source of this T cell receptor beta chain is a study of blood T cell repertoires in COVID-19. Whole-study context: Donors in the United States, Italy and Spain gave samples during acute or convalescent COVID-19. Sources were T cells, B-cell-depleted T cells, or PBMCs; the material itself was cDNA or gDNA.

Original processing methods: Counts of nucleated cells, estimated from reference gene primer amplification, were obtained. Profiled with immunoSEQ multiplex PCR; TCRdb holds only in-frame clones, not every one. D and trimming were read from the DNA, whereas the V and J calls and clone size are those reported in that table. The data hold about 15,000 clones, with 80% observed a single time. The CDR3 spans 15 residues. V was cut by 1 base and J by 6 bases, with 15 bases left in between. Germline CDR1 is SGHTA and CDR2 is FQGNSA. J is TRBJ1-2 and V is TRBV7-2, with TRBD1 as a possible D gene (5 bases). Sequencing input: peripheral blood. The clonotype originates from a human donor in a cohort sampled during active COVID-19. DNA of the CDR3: TGTGCCAGCAGCTTAGAAAGGAGGGGCCGGGATGGCTACACCTTC. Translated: CASSLERRGRDGYTF.